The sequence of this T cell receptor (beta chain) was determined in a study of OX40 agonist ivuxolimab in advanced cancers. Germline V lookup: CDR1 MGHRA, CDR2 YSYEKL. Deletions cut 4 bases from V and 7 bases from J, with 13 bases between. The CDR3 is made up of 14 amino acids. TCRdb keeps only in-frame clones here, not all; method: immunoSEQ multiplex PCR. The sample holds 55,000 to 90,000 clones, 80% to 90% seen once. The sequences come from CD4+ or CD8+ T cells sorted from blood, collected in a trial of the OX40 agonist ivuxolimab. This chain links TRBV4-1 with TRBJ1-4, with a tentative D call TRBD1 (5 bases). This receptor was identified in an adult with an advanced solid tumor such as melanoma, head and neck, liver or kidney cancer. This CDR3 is CASSRQGGSEKLFF. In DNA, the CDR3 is TGCGCCAGCAGCCGGCAGGGTGGAAGTGAAAAACTGTTTTTT.